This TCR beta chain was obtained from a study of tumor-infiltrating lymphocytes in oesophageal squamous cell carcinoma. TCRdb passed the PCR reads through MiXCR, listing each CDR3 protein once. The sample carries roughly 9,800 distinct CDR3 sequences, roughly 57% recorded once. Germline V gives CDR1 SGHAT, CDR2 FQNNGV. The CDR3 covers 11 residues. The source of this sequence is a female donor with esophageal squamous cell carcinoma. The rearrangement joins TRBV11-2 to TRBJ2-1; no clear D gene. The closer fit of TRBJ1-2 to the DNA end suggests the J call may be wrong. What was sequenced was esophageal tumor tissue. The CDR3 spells CASRSGYGYTF. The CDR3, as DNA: TGTGCCAGCAGGTCGGGCTATGGCTACACCTTC.